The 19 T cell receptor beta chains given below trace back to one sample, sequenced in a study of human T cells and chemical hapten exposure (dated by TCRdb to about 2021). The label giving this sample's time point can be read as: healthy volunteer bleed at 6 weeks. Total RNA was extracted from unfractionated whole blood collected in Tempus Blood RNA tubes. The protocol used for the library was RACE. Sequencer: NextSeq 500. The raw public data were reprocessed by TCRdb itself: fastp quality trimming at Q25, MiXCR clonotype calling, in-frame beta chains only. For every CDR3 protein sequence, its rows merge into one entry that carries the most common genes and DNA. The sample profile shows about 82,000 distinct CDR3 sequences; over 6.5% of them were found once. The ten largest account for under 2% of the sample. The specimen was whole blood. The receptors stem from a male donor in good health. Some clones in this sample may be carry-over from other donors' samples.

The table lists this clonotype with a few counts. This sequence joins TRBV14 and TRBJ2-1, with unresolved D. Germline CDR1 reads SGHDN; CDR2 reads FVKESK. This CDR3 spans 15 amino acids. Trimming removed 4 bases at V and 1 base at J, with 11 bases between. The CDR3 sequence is CASSRLPWSYNEQFF. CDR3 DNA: TGTGCCAGCAGCCGACTCCCCTGGTCCTACAATGAGCAGTTCTTC.

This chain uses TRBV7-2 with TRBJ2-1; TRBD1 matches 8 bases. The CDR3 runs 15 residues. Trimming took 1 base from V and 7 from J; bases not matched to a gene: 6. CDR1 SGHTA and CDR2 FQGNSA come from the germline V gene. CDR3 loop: CASSLGQGAGNEQFF. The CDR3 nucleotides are TGTGCCAGCAGCTTAGGCCAGGGGGCGGGGAATGAGCAGTTCTTC.

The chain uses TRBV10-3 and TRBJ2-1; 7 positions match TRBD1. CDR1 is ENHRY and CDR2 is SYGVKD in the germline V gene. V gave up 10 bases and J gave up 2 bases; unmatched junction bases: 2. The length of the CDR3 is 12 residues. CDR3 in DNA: TGTGCCAACGGACAGGCCTACAATGAGCAGTTCTTC. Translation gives CANGQAYNEQFF.

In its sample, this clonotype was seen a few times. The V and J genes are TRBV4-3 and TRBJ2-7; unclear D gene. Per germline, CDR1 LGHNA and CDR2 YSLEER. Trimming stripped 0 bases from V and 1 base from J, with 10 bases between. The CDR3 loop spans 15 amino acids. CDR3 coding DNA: TGCGCCAGCAGCCAAGAACCCCGACAATCCTACGAGCAGTACTTC. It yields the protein CASSQEPRQSYEQYF.

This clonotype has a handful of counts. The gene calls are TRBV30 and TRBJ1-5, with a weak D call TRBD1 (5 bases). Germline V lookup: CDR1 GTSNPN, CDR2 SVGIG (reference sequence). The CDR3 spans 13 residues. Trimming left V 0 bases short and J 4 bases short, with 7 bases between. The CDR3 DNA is TGTGCCTGGAGTGTAGGGGTGAATCAGCCCCAGCATTTT. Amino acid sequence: CAWSVGVNQPQHF.

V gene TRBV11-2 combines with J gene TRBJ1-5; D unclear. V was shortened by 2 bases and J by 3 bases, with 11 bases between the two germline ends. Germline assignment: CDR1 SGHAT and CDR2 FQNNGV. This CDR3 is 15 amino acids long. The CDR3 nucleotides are TGTGCCAGCAGCTTATCATTCGAGTCCAATCAGCCCCAGCATTTT. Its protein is CASSLSFESNQPQHF.

The CDR3 DNA sequence: TGTGCCAGCAGCTGGTCGGGGACTGAAGCTTTCTTT. Its protein product is CASSWSGTEAFF. The V gene is TRBV7-8, the J gene TRBJ1-1; no definite D call. The CDR3 extends over 12 amino acids. CDR1 is SGHVS and CDR2 is FQNEAQ in the germline V gene. Between the trimmed V and J ends, which lost 4 bases and 5 bases, there was a span of 8 bases. Using reference TRBV7-8 and TRBJ1-1 for the parts outside the CDR3, the full variable domain is GAGVSQSPRYKVAKRGQDVALRCDPISGHVSLFWYQQALGQGPEFLTYFQNEAQLDKSGLPSDRFFAERPEGSVSTLKIQRTQQEDSAVYLCASSWSGTEAFFGQGTRLTVV.

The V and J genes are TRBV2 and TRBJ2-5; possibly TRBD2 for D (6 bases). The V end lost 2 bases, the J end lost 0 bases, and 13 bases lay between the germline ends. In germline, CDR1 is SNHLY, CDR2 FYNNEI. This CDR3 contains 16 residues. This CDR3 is CASSESWTTNQETQYF. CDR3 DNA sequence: TGTGCCAGCAGTGAATCATGGACTACAAACCAAGAGACCCAGTACTTC.

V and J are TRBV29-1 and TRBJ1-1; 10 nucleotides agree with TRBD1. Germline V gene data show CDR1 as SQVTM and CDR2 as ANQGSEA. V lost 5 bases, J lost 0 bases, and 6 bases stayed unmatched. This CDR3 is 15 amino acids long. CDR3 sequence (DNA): TGCAGCGTTAAACCGGACAGGGGGATGAACACTGAAGCTTTCTTT. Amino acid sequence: CSVKPDRGMNTEAFF.

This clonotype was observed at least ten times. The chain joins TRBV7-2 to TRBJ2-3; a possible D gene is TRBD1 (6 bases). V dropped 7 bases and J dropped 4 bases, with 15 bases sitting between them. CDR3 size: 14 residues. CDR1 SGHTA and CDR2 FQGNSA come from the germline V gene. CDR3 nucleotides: TGTGCCAGCACTTCGCCCAGGGGTCCAGATACGCAGTATTTT. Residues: CASTSPRGPDTQYF.

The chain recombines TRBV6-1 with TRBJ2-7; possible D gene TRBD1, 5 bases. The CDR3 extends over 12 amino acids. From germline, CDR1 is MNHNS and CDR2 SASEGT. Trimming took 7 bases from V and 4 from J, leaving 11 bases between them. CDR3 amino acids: CASTQTVYEQYF. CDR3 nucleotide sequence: TGTGCCAGCACCCAGACAGTTTACGAGCAGTACTTC.

This chain's CDR3 is CAISGVGVGANVLTF. CDR3 DNA: TGTGCCATCAGCGGAGTAGGGGTCGGGGCCAACGTCCTGACTTTC. The chain couples TRBV10-3 to TRBJ2-6, with D possibly TRBD1 on 5 matching bases. The CDR3 totals 15 residues. Trimming removed 6 bases from V and 4 bases from J, with 13 bases in between. Germline V gene data show CDR1 as ENHRY and CDR2 as SYGVKD.

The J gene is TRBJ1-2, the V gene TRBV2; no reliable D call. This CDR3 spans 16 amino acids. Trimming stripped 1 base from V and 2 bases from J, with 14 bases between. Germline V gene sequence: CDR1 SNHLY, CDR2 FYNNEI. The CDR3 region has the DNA TGTGCCAGCAGTGAAGTTTCCCTATTGACGAACTATGGCTACACCTTC. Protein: CASSEVSLLTNYGYTF.

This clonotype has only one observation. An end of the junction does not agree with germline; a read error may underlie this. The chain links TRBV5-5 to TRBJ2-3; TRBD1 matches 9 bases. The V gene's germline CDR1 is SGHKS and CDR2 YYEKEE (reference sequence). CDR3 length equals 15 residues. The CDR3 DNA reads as TGTGCCAGCAGCCCGGACAGGGGCCGAACAGATATGCAGTATTTT. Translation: CASSPDRGRTDMQYF. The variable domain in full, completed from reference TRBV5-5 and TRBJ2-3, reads DAGVTQSPTHLIKTRGQQVTLRCSPISGHKSVSWYQQVLGQGPQFIFQYYEKEERGRGNFPDRFSARQFPNYSSELNVNALLLGDSALYLCASSPDRGRTDMQYFGPGTRLTVL.

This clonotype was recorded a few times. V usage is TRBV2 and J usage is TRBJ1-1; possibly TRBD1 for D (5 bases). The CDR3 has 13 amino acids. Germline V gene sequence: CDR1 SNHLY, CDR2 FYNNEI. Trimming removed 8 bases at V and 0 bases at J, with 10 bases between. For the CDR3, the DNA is TGTGCCAGCCTGGACACCCTGAACACTGAAGCTTTCTTT. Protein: CASLDTLNTEAFF.

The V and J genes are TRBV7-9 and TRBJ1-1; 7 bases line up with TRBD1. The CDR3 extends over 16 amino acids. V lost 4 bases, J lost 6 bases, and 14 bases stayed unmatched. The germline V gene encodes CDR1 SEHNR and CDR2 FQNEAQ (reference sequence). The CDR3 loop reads CASSSASGTAASEAFF. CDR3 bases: TGTGCCAGCAGCTCCGCCTCCGGGACAGCCGCCTCTGAAGCTTTCTTT.

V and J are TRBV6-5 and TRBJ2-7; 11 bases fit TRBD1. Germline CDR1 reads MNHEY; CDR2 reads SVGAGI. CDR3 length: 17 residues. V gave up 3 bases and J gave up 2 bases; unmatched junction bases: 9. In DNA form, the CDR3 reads TGTGCCAGCAGTTATTCCCAACCGGGACAGGGGGCCTACGAGCAGTACTTC. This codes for CASSYSQPGQGAYEQYF.

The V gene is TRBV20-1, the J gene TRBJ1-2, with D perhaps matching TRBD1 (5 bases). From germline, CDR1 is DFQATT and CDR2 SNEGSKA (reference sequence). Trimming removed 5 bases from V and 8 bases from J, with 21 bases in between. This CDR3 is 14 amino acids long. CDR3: CSAQSSGTAGGYTF. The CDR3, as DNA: TGCAGTGCTCAAAGCTCGGGGACGGCGGGCGGCTACACCTTC.

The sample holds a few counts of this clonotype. DNA for the CDR3: TGTGCCAGCAGCTTAGATGGGAGTGGCGGGGACGAGCAGTACTTC. This sequence encodes CASSLDGSGGDEQYF. The chain joins TRBV7-9 to TRBJ2-7; tentative D call: TRBD2 (6 bases). CDR3 length: 15 residues. CDR1 and CDR2 from the germline V gene are SEHNR and FQNEAQ (reference sequence). The V end lost 1 base, the J end lost 5 bases, and 15 bases lay between the germline ends.